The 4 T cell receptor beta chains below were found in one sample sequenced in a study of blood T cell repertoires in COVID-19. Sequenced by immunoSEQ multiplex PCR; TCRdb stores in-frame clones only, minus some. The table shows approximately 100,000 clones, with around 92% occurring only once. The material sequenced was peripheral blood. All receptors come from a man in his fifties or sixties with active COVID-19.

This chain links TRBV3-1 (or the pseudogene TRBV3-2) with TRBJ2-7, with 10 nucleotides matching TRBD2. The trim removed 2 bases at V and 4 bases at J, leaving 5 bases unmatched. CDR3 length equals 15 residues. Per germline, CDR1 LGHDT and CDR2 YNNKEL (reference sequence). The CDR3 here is CASSQQLAGQYEQYF. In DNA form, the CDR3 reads TGTGCCAGCAGCCAACAACTAGCGGGACAATACGAGCAGTACTTC.

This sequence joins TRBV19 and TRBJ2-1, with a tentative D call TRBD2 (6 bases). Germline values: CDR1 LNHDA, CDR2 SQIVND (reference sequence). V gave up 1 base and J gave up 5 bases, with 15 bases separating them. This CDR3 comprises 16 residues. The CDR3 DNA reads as TGTGCCAGTAGTATAGGTCTCGGGACTCGAGACAATGAGCAGTTCTTC. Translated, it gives CASSIGLGTRDNEQFF.

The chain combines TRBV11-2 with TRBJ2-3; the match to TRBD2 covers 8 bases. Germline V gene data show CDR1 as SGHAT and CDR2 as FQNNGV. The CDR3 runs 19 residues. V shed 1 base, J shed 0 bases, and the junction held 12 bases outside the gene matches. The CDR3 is CASSLGRSSGRTSTDTQYF. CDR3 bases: TGTGCCAGCAGCTTAGGAAGATCTAGCGGGCGTACTAGCACAGATACGCAGTATTTT.

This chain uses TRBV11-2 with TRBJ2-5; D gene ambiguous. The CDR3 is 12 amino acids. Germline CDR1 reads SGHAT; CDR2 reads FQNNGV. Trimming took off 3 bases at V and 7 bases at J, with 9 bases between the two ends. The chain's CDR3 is CASSLGAGTQYF. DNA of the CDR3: TGTGCCAGCAGCTTGGGCGCCGGGACCCAGTACTTC.